The rows below give T cell receptor beta chains drawn from one sample of a study of cytomegalovirus exposure and HLA in healthy donors. Sequencing was performed with immunoSEQ multiplex PCR; in TCRdb, only in-frame clones are kept and a portion is missing. The table has around 200,000 clones, roughly four fifths seen once. The sample was PBMCs. The source of these receptors is a woman in her fifties or sixties in good health and CMV-seropositive. The CDR3 runs from the conserved cysteine through the conserved F or W. The D gene is left open where the match is weak. Clone size is stated in some rows and not others, as once, few, many or a class when expanded.

clone_size	d_call	j_call	v_call	cdr3_nt	cdr3_aa
-	-	TRBJ1-5	TRBV9	TGTGCCAGCAGCGTAGACGGACAGATCAATCAGCCCCAGCATTTT	CASSVDGQINQPQHF
-	-	TRBJ1-4	TRBV7-9	TGTGCCAGCAGCTCCCTGGACGGGGCAACTAATGAAAAACTGTTTTTT	CASSSLDGATNEKLFF
-	-	TRBJ2-2	TRBV11-2	TGTGCCAGCAGCCCTGTCCAGGGAAAGAACACCGGGGAGCTGTTTTTT	CASSPVQGKNTGELFF
-	TRBD2	TRBJ2-1	TRBV29-1	TGCAGCGCCCTGATTGGCGGGGGGGCCGGTGAGCAGTTCTTC	CSALIGGGAGEQFF
-	TRBD1	TRBJ2-5	TRBV5-1	TGCGCCAGCAGTAGGACAGGGAACCGCCAAGAGACCCAGTACTTC	CASSRTGNRQETQYF
-	-	TRBJ2-3	TRBV7-9	TGTTCCAGCAGCTTAAGCCCGGATACGCAGTATTTT	CSSSLSPDTQYF
-	-	TRBJ2-5	TRBV6-1	TGTGCCAGCAGTGGCCCGAGGGGGGGTTTCGTGGAGACCCAGTACTTC	CASSGPRGGFVETQYF
-	-	TRBJ1-6	TRBV11-2	TGTGCCAGCAGCGCAGACAGCTCCTATAATTCACCCCTCCACTTT	CASSADSSYNSPLHF
-	TRBD1	TRBJ1-6	TRBV19	TGTGCCAGTGAGAAAAGGACAGGGAATTCACCCCTCCACTTT	CASEKRTGNSPLHF
-	TRBD1	TRBJ1-5	TRBV7-2	TGTGCCAGCAGCCCCAGAGGGGGCGGTCAGCCCCAGCATTTT	CASSPRGGGQPQHF
few	-	TRBJ1-1	TRBV2	TGTGCCAGCAGTGGACGGGGCACTGAAGCTTTCTTT	CASSGRGTEAFF
-	TRBD1	TRBJ2-2	TRBV6-1	TGTGCCAGCAGGAAAGGGGGCATCACCGGGGAGCTGTTTTTT	CASRKGGITGELFF
-	TRBD2	TRBJ2-5	TRBV5-1	TGCGCCAGCAGATTGGGCGGGGGGGAACAAGAGACCCAGTACTTC	CASRLGGGEQETQYF
-	-	TRBJ2-5	TRBV5-6	TGTGCCAGCAGCTTTGCTACAGCCGCGGGAGAGACCCAGTACTTC	CASSFATAAGETQYF
-	-	TRBJ1-2	TRBV5-4	TGTGCCAGCAGCTTGGACAGGGACTATGGCTACACCTTC	CASSLDRDYGYTF
-	-	TRBJ1-1	TRBV11-2	TGTGCCAGCAGCCATAGCATCGTGTCTGAAGCTTTCTTT	CASSHSIVSEAFF
-	-	TRBJ2-5	TRBV28	TGTGCCAGCAGTCAAGGAGAAGAGACCCAGTACTTC	CASSQGEETQYF
few	TRBD1	TRBJ1-1	TRBV9	TGTGCCAGCAGCGTTCCGGGACAGGGGGCGAACACTGAAGCTTTCTTT	CASSVPGQGANTEAFF
-	-	TRBJ2-1	TRBV7-3	TGTGCCAGCAGCTTAACGAACGGGGTGTCGGGCAATGAGCAGTTCTTC	CASSLTNGVSGNEQFF
-	-	TRBJ1-2	TRBV7-2	TGTGCCAGCAGCCTTCGGAGGTATGGCTACACCTTC	CASSLRRYGYTF
-	TRBD2	TRBJ2-7	TRBV5-4	TGTGCCAGCAGCTCAAGCACGGGGGGGAGCTCCTACGAGCAGTACTTC	CASSSSTGGSSYEQYF
-	TRBD2	TRBJ2-2	TRBV6-6	TGTGCCAGCAGTTATACAGCGGGGGCCACCGGGGAGCTGCTTTTT	CASSYTAGATGELLF
-	-	TRBJ2-5	TRBV6-6	TGTGCCAGCAGCCTTCTCAAGGAGGAGACCCAGTACTTC	CASSLLKEETQYF
-	-	TRBJ1-2	TRBV19	TGTGCCAGTAGTTCCAGGCAGATTGGGTATGGCTACACCTTC	CASSSRQIGYGYTF
-	TRBD1	TRBJ2-1	TRBV7-9	TGTGCCAGCAGCCAAGGGGACAGATTTGAGCAGTTCTTC	CASSQGDRFEQFF
few	-	TRBJ2-7	TRBV4-3	TGCGCCAGCAGCTTAGCGATTAATCGGGACTTCGGCGGCGAGCAGTACTTC	CASSLAINRDFGGEQYF
-	-	TRBJ2-5	TRBV7-6	TGTGCCAGCAGCCCCCTGGAGACCCAGTACTTC	CASSPLETQYF
few	TRBD1	TRBJ1-2	TRBV29-1	TGCAGCGTCAGCAGGGGGCAAGATGGCTACACCTTC	CSVSRGQDGYTF
-	-	TRBJ1-4	TRBV5-5	TGTGCCAGCAGCCCGAGGGCAGACGCAACTAATGAAAAACTGTTTTTT	CASSPRADATNEKLFF
-	-	TRBJ2-7	TRBV6-5	TGTGCCAGCAGTTACTCCGTCCCTCGCTACGAGCAGTACTTC	CASSYSVPRYEQYF
-	-	TRBJ2-5	TRBV14	TGTGCCAGCAGCCCGACGAGGAAGAGAGAGACCCAGTACTTC	CASSPTRKRETQYF
-	TRBD1	TRBJ1-2	TRBV5-1	TGCGCCAGCAGCCTCGGACAGGGAACACAACGTGGCTACACCTTC	CASSLGQGTQRGYTF
-	-	TRBJ2-5	TRBV19	TGTGCCAGTAGTCCAAGGGGGGGGGCGGGGCCTGGGGAGACCCAGTACTTC	CASSPRGGAGPGETQYF
-	-	TRBJ1-3	TRBV19	TGTGCCAGTAGTATAGAGTACAACTCTGGAAACACCATATATTTT	CASSIEYNSGNTIYF
-	TRBD1	TRBJ1-1	TRBV28	TGTGCCAGCAGTTTTCCTCAAGGACAGGGTGAAGCTTTCTTT	CASSFPQGQGEAFF
-	TRBD1	TRBJ1-6	TRBV18	TGTGCCAGCTCACCACCGGGACAGACTGAATCACCCCTCCACTTT	CASSPPGQTESPLHF
few	-	TRBJ2-2	TRBV6-1	TGTGCCAGCAGTGAAAACAGGCACTATACCGGGGAGCTGTTTTTT	CASSENRHYTGELFF
-	-	TRBJ1-4	TRBV18	TGTGCCAGCTCACCTCAGTTCAGGGGTTATAATGAAAAACTGTTTTTT	CASSPQFRGYNEKLFF
-	-	TRBJ2-7	TRBV7-9	TGTGCCAGCAGCTTTACAGCAGGGTACGAGCAGTACTTC	CASSFTAGYEQYF